Presented here are 27 T cell receptor beta chains from one specimen sequenced in a study of cytomegalovirus exposure and HLA in healthy donors (dated by TCRdb to about 2017). Receptor libraries were prepared by the immunoSEQ multiplex PCR assay. The multiplex PCR relied on a mix of 60 forward primers for TCR Vbeta segments and 13 reverse primers for TCR Jbeta segments. TCRdb holds this immuneACCESS table with in-frame rearrangements only. Some clones are missing; in checked studies, unresolved V genes explain under half, and the rest has no known cause. Across this sample there are fewer than 200,000 clones, with approximately 81% seen only once. Over 1.1% of the sample belongs to the ten largest clones. Sequencing used PBMCs. The receptor source for this set is a man younger than 30 in good health and CMV-seronegative.

V is TRBV28 and J is TRBJ2-3; 8 bases fit TRBD2. This CDR3 region has 13 residues. J gave up 5 bases and V 5 bases, and 3 bases lay outside the gene matches. In germline, CDR1 is MDHEN, CDR2 SYDVKM. In DNA form, the CDR3 reads TGTGCCAGCAGTATAACTAGCGGAGATACGCAGTATTTT. This sequence encodes CASSITSGDTQYF.

The chain joins TRBV13 to TRBJ2-1; 14 positions match TRBD2. V gave up 0 bases and J gave up 9 bases; unmatched junction bases: 7. The CDR3 runs to 17 residues. The V gene's germline CDR1 is PRHDT and CDR2 FYEKMQ (reference sequence). In nucleotides, the CDR3 is TGTGCCAGCAGCTTAGGCTGGGGACTAGCGGGAGAGGGTGAGCAGTTCTTC. This gives the protein CASSLGWGLAGEGEQFF.

The CDR3 DNA sequence: TGCGCCAGCAGCCAAGATCTGGGACTAGCGGGAGTTGAGCTGTTTTTT. Translated, it gives CASSQDLGLAGVELFF. The chain is built from TRBV4-3 and TRBJ2-2, with 14 bases that match TRBD2. In germline, CDR1 is LGHNA, CDR2 YSLEER. V lost 0 bases to trimming and J lost 11 bases; unmatched junction nucleotides: 5. The CDR3 runs to 16 residues.

The chain has TRBV12-2 and TRBJ1-2; the listed D gene, TRBD1, was not tested against the DNA. TRBV12-2 is deemed a pseudogene. CDR3 length equals 13 residues. The CDR3 here is CASRLGYRDRCTF. The CDR3 DNA reads TGTGCAAGTCGCTTAGGTTACCGGGACAGGTGTACCTTC.

The rearrangement links TRBV19 to TRBJ2-7; TRBD2 might be the D (6 bases). The germline V gene has CDR1 LNHDA and CDR2 SQIVND (reference sequence). Trimming pared 5 bases from V and 1 base from J, leaving 12 bases between. CDR3 size: 14 residues. CDR3 region: CASSRDAGSYEQYF. The CDR3 DNA reads as TGTGCCAGTAGTCGGGACGCGGGGTCCTACGAGCAGTACTTC.

The chain couples TRBV7-9 to TRBJ2-7; D gene ambiguous. Trimming took off 3 bases at V and 4 bases at J, with 4 bases between the two ends. Germline V gene lookup returns CDR1 SEHNR and CDR2 FQNEAQ (reference sequence). The CDR3 is made up of 11 amino acids. Written as DNA, the CDR3 is TGTGCCAGCAGCTTTAAATACGAGCAGTACTTC. Protein: CASSFKYEQYF.

The V gene is TRBV5-6, the J gene TRBJ2-7, with a weak D call TRBD2 (6 bases). This CDR3 has 13 residues. V was cut by 4 bases and J by 4 bases, with 12 bases left in between. CDR1 and CDR2 from the germline V gene are SGHDT and YYEEEE. In nucleotides, the CDR3 is TGTGCCAGCAGCCCCGTGGGGGGTTACGAGCAGTACTTC. It codes for CASSPVGGYEQYF.

CDR3 bases: TGTGCCAGCAGCAAACGGCTACTAAATACGCAGTATTTT. It encodes CASSKRLLNTQYF. V is TRBV21-1 and J is TRBJ2-3; the D call in the table, TRBD2, was not verified against the DNA. TRBV21-1 is flagged as a pseudogene. This CDR3 spans 13 amino acids.

V is TRBV19 and J is TRBJ1-5; D gene unclear. The V end lost 6 bases, the J end lost 4 bases, and 7 bases lay between the germline ends. Germline CDR1 reads LNHDA; CDR2 reads SQIVND (reference sequence). The CDR3 loop spans 12 amino acids. The CDR3 reads CASSPMNQPQHF. Here the CDR3 DNA reads TGTGCCAGTAGCCCCATGAATCAGCCCCAGCATTTT. Supplemented by reference TRBV19 and TRBJ1-5, the full variable domain reads DGGITQSPKYLFRKEGQNVTLSCEQNLNHDAMYWYRQDPGQGLRLIYYSQIVNDFQKGDIAEGYSVSREKKESFPLTVTSAQKNPTAFYLCASSPMNQPQHFGDGTRLSIL.

The rearrangement links TRBV5-1 to TRBJ2-3, with 9 bases identical to TRBD1. This CDR3 is 13 amino acids long. The germline V gene has CDR1 SGHRS and CDR2 YFSETQ. J gave up 5 bases and V 3 bases, and 1 base lay outside the gene matches. The CDR3 nucleotides read TGCGCCAGCAGCTCGGGACAGGGAGATACGCAGTATTTT. Amino acids: CASSSGQGDTQYF.

This clone was seen more than once but under ten times. The V call is TRBV7-2, the J call TRBJ1-5, with TRBD1 as a possible D gene (5 bases). V shed 6 bases and J shed 3 bases, with 15 bases lying between them. The germline V gene encodes CDR1 SGHTA and CDR2 FQGNSA. The CDR3 totals 15 residues. CDR3 in DNA: TGTGCCAGCAGGGACCGGGACTTAACCAATCAGCCCCAGCATTTT. Its protein is CASRDRDLTNQPQHF.

The CDR3 is CASSPFPGSQPQHF. CDR3 DNA sequence: TGTGCCAGCAGCCCTTTCCCGGGGAGTCAGCCCCAGCATTTT. The chain combines TRBV9 with TRBJ1-5; no firm D call. Deletions cut 4 bases from V and 6 bases from J, with 14 bases between. The germline gives CDR1 SGDLS, CDR2 YYNGEE. CDR3 length equals 14 residues.

The chain couples TRBV6-1 to TRBJ2-7; 8 bases agree with TRBD1. Germline V gene sequence: CDR1 MNHNS, CDR2 SASEGT. CDR3 length: 15 residues. J lost 3 bases, V lost 1 base, and 5 bases had no gene match. For the CDR3, the DNA is TGTGCCAGCAGTGAAGAGGCAGGGGGCTTCTACGAGCAGTACTTC. Translating it yields CASSEEAGGFYEQYF.

The chain combines TRBV27 with TRBJ1-2, with 7 bases fitting TRBD1. The CDR3 runs 16 residues. The germline V gene has CDR1 MNHEY and CDR2 SMNVEV (reference sequence). With 4 bases clipped from V and 4 bases from J, the junction kept 12 bases outside the gene matches. The CDR3 is CASSSAVQGNGYGYTF. CDR3 nucleotides: TGTGCCAGCAGTTCCGCAGTACAGGGGAACGGCTATGGCTACACCTTC.

V gene TRBV9 combines with J gene TRBJ1-3; D perhaps matches TRBD1 (6 bases). CDR1 and CDR2 (germline): SGDLS, YYNGEE. Trimming stripped 2 bases from V and 2 bases from J, with 11 bases between. The CDR3 length is 15 residues. CDR3 loop: CASSVGAGTGNTIYF. CDR3 DNA sequence: TGTGCCAGCAGCGTGGGGGCAGGTACTGGAAACACCATATATTTT.

This clone was detected only a few times. This chain joins TRBV27 and TRBJ2-3, with 12 bases matching TRBD2. V was pared by 6 bases and J by 3 bases, with 4 bases of the junction left unmatched. Looked up from germline, CDR1 is MNHEY and CDR2 is SMNVEV (reference sequence). This CDR3 is built from 15 residues. The CDR3 DNA sequence: TGTGCCAGCAGCCATGGACTAGCGGGAACAGATACGCAGTATTTT. Translated: CASSHGLAGTDTQYF.

The chain is built from TRBV2 and TRBJ2-7; a possible D gene is TRBD1 (5 bases). Trimming removed 0 bases at V and 9 bases at J, with 15 bases between. CDR1 is SNHLY and CDR2 is FYNNEI in the germline V gene. This CDR3 is built from 14 residues. DNA of the CDR3: TGTGCCAGCAGTGAAGCCCTCGTCAGGGTAGGGCAGTACTTC. Translation: CASSEALVRVGQYF. The whole variable domain, filled in from reference TRBV2 and TRBJ2-7, reads EPEVTQTPSHQVTQMGQEVILRCVPISNHLYFYWYRQILGQKVEFLVSFYNNEISEKSEIFDDQFSVERPDGSNFTLKIRSTKLEDSAMYFCASSEALVRVGQYFGPGTRLTVT.

The J gene is TRBJ1-1, the V gene TRBV11-3; weak D call: TRBD1 (6 bases). Trimming removed 5 bases from V and 5 bases from J, with 9 bases in between. Germline V gene data show CDR1 as SGHNT and CDR2 as YENEEA. The CDR3 length is 12 residues. This CDR3 is CASSRDNTEAFF. The CDR3 nucleotides read TGTGCCAGCAGCCGGGACAATACTGAAGCTTTCTTT. Variable domain in full (rest from reference TRBV11-3 and TRBJ1-1): EAGVVQSPRYKIIEKKQPVAFWCNPISGHNTLYWYLQNLGQGPELLIRYENEEAVDDSQLPKDRFSAERLKGVDSTLKIQPAELGDSAVYLCASSRDNTEAFFGQGTRLTVV.

The genes are TRBV25-1 and TRBJ2-3; 9 bases align to TRBD2. CDR3 length: 17 residues. The junction had 11 bases not matched to a gene; V was cut back by 1 base and J by 6 bases. CDR1 and CDR2 (germline): MGHDK, SYGVNS. CDR3 nucleotides: TGTGCCAGCAGTGAATCCCCGGGCGGGAGGGCCCTCGATACGCAGTATTTT. Translating gives CASSESPGGRALDTQYF. The full variable domain, rest sourced from reference TRBV25-1 and TRBJ2-3, is EADIYQTPRYLVIGTGKKITLECSQTMGHDKMYWYQQDPGMELHLIHYSYGVNSTEKGDLSSESTVSRIRTEHFPLTLESARPSHTSQYLCASSESPGGRALDTQYFGPGTRLTVL.

The V and J genes are TRBV7-2 and TRBJ2-5; 7 bases agree with TRBD2. V was clipped by 0 bases and J by 7 bases; unmatched bases: 5. The CDR3 extends over 14 amino acids. Germline values: CDR1 SGHTA, CDR2 FQGNSA. CDR3 loop: CASSLAGGSGTQYF. As DNA, the CDR3 is TGTGCCAGCAGCTTAGCGGGCGGGAGCGGGACCCAGTACTTC.

The chain combines TRBV5-6 with TRBJ1-1, with D hard to call. Per the germline V gene, CDR1 is SGHDT and CDR2 is YYEEEE. CDR3 length: 12 residues. V was cut by 2 bases and J by 2 bases, with 4 bases left in between. The CDR3: CASSLSNTEAFF. CDR3 DNA sequence: TGTGCCAGCAGCTTATCTAACACTGAAGCTTTCTTT.

The table lists this clone with a few counts. DNA for the CDR3: TGTGCCAGTACCCCGACAGGGGAAGGCCTCAATCAGCCCCAGCATTTT. Translated, it gives CASTPTGEGLNQPQHF. The chain uses TRBV19 and TRBJ1-5; TRBD1 aligns across 8 bases. This CDR3 comprises 16 residues. J was trimmed by 3 bases and V by 7 bases; bases with no gene match: 11. CDR1 and CDR2 (germline): LNHDA, SQIVND (reference sequence).

As DNA, the CDR3 is TGTGCCAGCAGCCAAGGCCGTCCGGGACAGGGGATGCACGAGCAGTACTTC. It encodes CASSQGRPGQGMHEQYF. The chain has TRBV14 and TRBJ2-7, with 10 bases identical to TRBD1. The CDR3 contains 17 residues. The V and J ends lost 1 base and 5 bases, in that order; junction bases with no gene match: 11. Germline lookup yields CDR1 SGHDN and CDR2 FVKESK.

The chain recombines TRBV5-1 with TRBJ2-7, with 7 bases fitting TRBD1. Germline CDR1 SGHRS, CDR2 YFSETQ. The CDR3 length is 13 residues. The V gene end was trimmed by 2 bases and the J gene end by 3 bases; junction bases not matched to a gene: 2. DNA of the CDR3: TGCGCCAGCAGCTTAAACAGGGGCTACGAGCAGTACTTC. Translation gives CASSLNRGYEQYF.

The gene calls are TRBV4-3 and TRBJ2-7; maybe TRBD2 (5 bases). The ends were cut back, 4 bases at V and 7 bases at J, with 23 bases in the middle. Germline loops: CDR1 LGHNA, CDR2 YSLEER. There are 16 residues in the CDR3. The CDR3 region is CASSPAGGSPEREQYF. The CDR3, as DNA: TGCGCCAGCAGCCCCGCGGGCGGCTCTCCGGAGAGGGAGCAGTACTTC.

The CDR3 sequence: CASSLIPGQGGGETQYF. CDR3 coding DNA: TGCGCCAGCAGCTTGATTCCGGGACAGGGTGGGGGAGAGACCCAGTACTTC. This rearrangement joins TRBV5-1 to TRBJ2-5; 9 bases map to TRBD1. CDR1 is SGHRS, CDR2 YFSETQ, per germline. V trimming: 1 base; J trimming: 4 bases; junction bases outside the gene matches: 11. This CDR3 comprises 17 residues.

This clone is a singleton in its sample. The germline gene is not matched at one end of the junction; a read error may be the cause. This specimen includes other DNA sequences encoding the same CDR3. The chain carries TRBV11-2 and TRBJ2-2, with a possible D match to TRBD2 (6 bases). In germline, CDR1 is SGHAT, CDR2 FQNNGV. This CDR3 has 13 residues. As DNA, the CDR3 is TGCGCAGACGGGGGACGGATTGCCGGGGAGCTGTTTTTT. Encoded protein: CADGGRIAGELFF.